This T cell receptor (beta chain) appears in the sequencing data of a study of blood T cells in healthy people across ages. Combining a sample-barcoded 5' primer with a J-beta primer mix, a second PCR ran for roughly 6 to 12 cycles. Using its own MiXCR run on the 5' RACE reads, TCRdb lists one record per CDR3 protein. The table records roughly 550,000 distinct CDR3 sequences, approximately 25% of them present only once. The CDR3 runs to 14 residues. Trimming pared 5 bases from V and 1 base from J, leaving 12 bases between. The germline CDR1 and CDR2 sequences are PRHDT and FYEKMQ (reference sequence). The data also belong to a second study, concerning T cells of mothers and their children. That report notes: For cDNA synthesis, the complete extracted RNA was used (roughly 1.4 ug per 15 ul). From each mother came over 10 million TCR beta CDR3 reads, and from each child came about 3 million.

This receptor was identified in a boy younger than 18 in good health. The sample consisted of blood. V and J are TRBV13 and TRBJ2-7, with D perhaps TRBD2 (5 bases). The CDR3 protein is CASSKLGGSYEQYF. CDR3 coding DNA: TGTGCCAGCAGCAAACTAGGTGGATCCTACGAGCAGTACTTC. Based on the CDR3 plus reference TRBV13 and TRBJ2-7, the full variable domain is AAGVIQSPRHLIKEKRETATLKCYPIPRHDTVYWYQQGPGQDPQFLISFYEKMQSDKGSIPDRFSAQQFSDYHSELNMSSLELGDSALYFCASSKLGGSYEQYFGPGTRLTVT.